This TCR delta chain was sequenced in a study of gamma-delta T cells after stem cell transplantation. Germline assignment: CDR1 TSWWSYY and CDR2 QGS. CDR3 length: 21 amino acids. The ends lost 1 base at V and 0 bases at J; junction bases unmatched: 18. TCRdb fed the RT-PCR reads to CATT. The sample shows over 7,500 delta-chain clones, roughly 14% of them seen only once. This clone is medium-sized within its sample. Other DNA sequences from this sample encode an identical CDR3 as well. The receptor's source is a human donor. It is not recorded whose cells these are; they may come from a transplant donor. This chain links TRDV1 with TRDJ1, with 9 bases lining up with TRDD3. The sequencing input was gamma-delta T cells. This chain's CDR3 is CALGEHHSYLGDSGHTDKLIF. The DNA of the CDR3 is TGTGCTCTTGGGGAACACCATTCCTACTTGGGGGATAGCGGCCACACCGATAAACTCATCTTT.